The clone carrying this T cell receptor (beta chain) has ten or more counts. What it binds is unknown. This sample stems from a study of naive and memory T cell subsets. Findings and limits, study-wide: More TCRs at tuberculin sites were read as hypersensitivity T cell infiltration.

Treatment described: skin biopsy from PPD injection site in Mantoux-positive individual. A UMI-containing oligonucleotide was joined by 3' ligation to the TCR cDNA template. Biopsied sites were PPD injections in people with a positive Mantoux test. Four PCR rounds used nested alpha and beta constant region primers plus the SP2 primer. Reverse transcription of blood and skin TCR RNA was primed at alpha and beta constant regions. TCRdb passed the UMI-ligation and nested PCR reads through MiXCR, listing each CDR3 protein once. The sample includes about 37,000 distinct CDR3 sequences, approximately 10% of them seen just once. CDR3 length: 15 residues. Germline V gives CDR1 SGHNT, CDR2 YYREEE (reference sequence). V was trimmed by 4 bases and J by 6 bases, leaving 17 bases between them.

Sequencing was performed on skin, taken from a tuberculin skin test site. This TCR was sampled from an adult in good health. The chain recombines TRBV5-4 with TRBJ2-1, with D hard to call. This chain's CDR3 is CASSPTSQRRNEQFF. The CDR3 nucleotides are TGTGCCAGCAGCCCCACTTCCCAGCGTCGCAATGAGCAGTTCTTC.